Below are 18 T cell receptor beta chains sequenced from a single sample in a study of Ad26.COV2.S vaccination and SARS-CoV-2 variants (dated by TCRdb to about 2021). Library preparation employed the immunoSEQ multiplex PCR assay. Entries here come from immuneACCESS through TCRdb and include only in-frame sequences with V and J called. Some clones fail to appear in such tables; in the studies checked, an unresolved V gene covers under half of the shortfall, and the cause of the remainder is unknown. A total of around 370,000 clones appear in this sample, approximately 90% of them only once. The ten largest clones add up to 3.5% to 4.5% of the sample. The time point label of this sample denotes: individuals recovered from natural SARS-CoV-2 infection. Specimen: peripheral blood, collected after recovery from COVID-19. These receptors were obtained from a human donor who had recovered from COVID-19.

The V and J genes are TRBV18 and TRBJ1-1; a possible D gene is TRBD1 (6 bases). Trimming stripped 3 bases from V and 4 bases from J, with 21 bases between. Germline V gene lookup returns CDR1 KGHSH and CDR2 LQKENI. The CDR3 spans 17 residues. DNA for the CDR3: TGTGCCAGCTCACCCTCTGCAGGGGTGGTTCGTGTCACTGAAGCTTTCTTT. Amino acids: CASSPSAGVVRVTEAFF.

The V and J genes are TRBV6-5 and TRBJ1-1; D perhaps matches TRBD1 (5 bases). Trimming left V 11 bases short and J 0 bases short, with 16 bases between. The CDR3 spans 14 residues. Looked up from germline, CDR1 is MNHEY and CDR2 is SVGAGI. CDR3 residues: CAARGGTMNTEAFF. CDR3 bases: TGTGCCGCCCGGGGAGGGACCATGAACACTGAAGCTTTCTTT.

J is TRBJ1-5 and V is TRBV19, with 8 positions matching TRBD1. Per germline, CDR1 LNHDA and CDR2 SQIVND (reference sequence). This CDR3 spans 18 amino acids. J gave up 2 bases and V 4 bases, and 13 bases lay outside the gene matches. DNA of the CDR3: TGTGCCAGTAGTACGACCGGGACAGGAAAAGGGGGCAATCAGCCCCAGCATTTT. Translated, it gives CASSTTGTGKGGNQPQHF. Full variable domain (rest looked up from reference TRBV19 and TRBJ1-5): DGGITQSPKYLFRKEGQNVTLSCEQNLNHDAMYWYRQDPGQGLRLIYYSQIVNDFQKGDIAEGYSVSREKKESFPLTVTSAQKNPTAFYLCASSTTGTGKGGNQPQHFGDGTRLSIL.

V gene TRBV10-3 combines with J gene TRBJ2-2; D is perhaps TRBD1 (6 bases). The V end lost 10 bases, the J end lost 6 bases, and 12 bases lay between the germline ends. CDR3 length equals 12 residues. CDR1 and CDR2 from the germline V gene are ENHRY and SYGVKD. For the CDR3, the DNA is TGTGCCAGCTCTGGGGGCCCCGGGGAGCTGTTTTTT. Its protein is CASSGGPGELFF.

This clone was counted only a few times. DNA for the CDR3: TGTGCCAGCAGCTTAGCAGCCGGTGGCCACAATGAGCAGTTCTTC. Its translation is CASSLAAGGHNEQFF. J is TRBJ2-1 and V is TRBV7-2; unclear D gene. The V end was cut by 0 bases, the J end by 5 bases, with 11 bases between. Germline V gene lookup returns CDR1 SGHTA and CDR2 FQGNSA. The CDR3 is made up of 15 amino acids.

As regards this clone: Other DNA sequences in this sample translate to the same CDR3. The chain joins TRBV5-1 to TRBJ2-7; tentatively, D is TRBD1 or TRBD2 (6 bases each). Germline V gives CDR1 SGHRS, CDR2 YFSETQ. V was pared by 0 bases and J by 4 bases, with 11 bases between. The CDR3 covers 14 residues. The DNA of the CDR3 is TGCGCCAGCAGCTTGGGGGCGGGGACATACGAGCAGTACTTC. Protein: CASSLGAGTYEQYF.

The chain recombines TRBV5-4 with TRBJ1-6; the D gene is possibly TRBD1 (6 bases). This CDR3 contains 17 residues. Germline lookup yields CDR1 SGHNT and CDR2 YYREEE (reference sequence). Between the trimmed V and J ends, which lost 2 bases and 5 bases, there was a span of 17 bases. The chain's CDR3 is CASSLGDRRDNNSPLHF. DNA of the CDR3: TGTGCCAGCAGCTTAGGAGACAGGAGAGATAATAATTCACCCCTCCACTTT.

On this clone: A junction boundary mismatches the germline segment, possibly from a read error. The rearrangement links TRBV20-1 to TRBJ1-4; no reliable D call. The CDR3 spans 11 residues. Per germline, CDR1 DFQATT and CDR2 SNEGSKA (reference sequence). The CDR3 nucleotides read TGTTCCGGGTCAGCTAATGAAAAACTGTTTTTT. Encoded protein: CSGSANEKLFF.

V is TRBV7-8 and J is TRBJ2-5, with D possibly matching TRBD2 (5 bases). Looked up from germline, CDR1 is SGHVS and CDR2 is FQNEAQ. The V end was cut by 8 bases, the J end by 5 bases, with 9 bases between. This CDR3 comprises 11 residues. The CDR3 region is CASVRGETQYF. CDR3 in DNA: TGTGCCAGCGTAAGAGGGGAGACCCAGTACTTC.

The chain is built from TRBV5-6 and TRBJ1-5; D call uncertain. Germline CDR1 and CDR2: SGHDT and YYEEEE. This CDR3 spans 13 amino acids. The V end lost 3 bases, the J end lost 7 bases, and 11 bases lay between the germline ends. CDR3: CASSSGDGQPQHF. CDR3 coding DNA: TGTGCCAGCAGCTCAGGAGACGGACAGCCCCAGCATTTT.

The chain has TRBV5-6 and TRBJ1-2; D gene unclear. The CDR3 covers 14 residues. Germline V CDR1 and CDR2: SGHDT, YYEEEE. Trimming shortened V by 0 bases and J by 4 bases, and 10 bases separated the two germline ends. As DNA, the CDR3 is TGTGCCAGCAGCTTGGCCCACGCCATCTATGGCTACACCTTC. This gives the protein CASSLAHAIYGYTF.

This chain joins TRBV9 and TRBJ2-1, with 11 bases fitting TRBD2. Germline CDR1 reads SGDLS; CDR2 reads YYNGEE. The trim removed 2 bases at V and 9 bases at J, leaving 4 bases unmatched. CDR3 length: 14 residues. CDR3 sequence: CASSVSSGGTEQFF. In nucleotides, the CDR3 is TGTGCCAGCAGCGTGTCTAGCGGGGGGACTGAGCAGTTCTTC.

The chain joins TRBV6-1 to TRBJ2-3; possibly TRBD1 for D (6 bases). In germline, CDR1 is MNHNS, CDR2 SASEGT. CDR3 size: 15 residues. Trimming cost V 2 bases and J 4 bases, with 13 bases left between them. The CDR3: CASSEQGQSPDTQYF. DNA for the CDR3: TGTGCCAGCAGTGAACAGGGGCAGAGTCCAGATACGCAGTATTTT.

The chain's CDR3 is CASRLGNYGYTF. The DNA of the CDR3 is TGTGCCAGCAGATTGGGGAACTATGGCTACACCTTC. The chain combines TRBV27 with TRBJ1-2; no definite D call. Between the trimmed V and J ends, which lost 6 bases and 2 bases, there was a span of 7 bases. Germline CDR1 is MNHEY and CDR2 is SMNVEV (reference sequence). The CDR3 has 12 residues.

The chain has TRBV6-5 and TRBJ1-6; perhaps TRBD1 as D (5 bases). CDR1 and CDR2 (germline): MNHEY, SVGAGI. This CDR3 comprises 14 residues. Trimming took 2 bases from V and 10 from J, leaving 12 bases between them. The chain's CDR3 is CASSYRAKGSPLHF. The CDR3 coding sequence is TGTGCCAGCAGTTACAGAGCTAAGGGGTCACCCCTCCACTTT.

In DNA form, the CDR3 reads TGTGCCAGCAGTGCAGAAGGGTCCTACAATGAGCAGTTCTTC. Translation: CASSAEGSYNEQFF. The V call is TRBV2, the J call TRBJ2-1; D remains unclear. Deletions cut 4 bases from V and 1 base from J, with 8 bases between. The CDR3 totals 14 residues. Germline V CDR1 and CDR2: SNHLY, FYNNEI.

The V call is TRBV6-6, the J call TRBJ2-1, with 12 bases fitting TRBD2. Unmatched junction bases numbered 7, after V lost 10 bases and J lost 0 bases. This CDR3 is built from 16 residues. Germline CDR1 and CDR2: MNHNY and SVGAGI (reference sequence). CDR3 sequence reads: CATRTSGASSYNEQFF. DNA of the CDR3: TGTGCCACCAGGACTAGCGGGGCAAGCTCCTACAATGAGCAGTTCTTC.

This chain joins TRBV9 and TRBJ2-5; D is undetermined. The CDR3 runs to 16 residues. V lost 0 bases, J lost 1 base, and 13 bases lay in between. In germline, CDR1 is SGDLS, CDR2 YYNGEE. CDR3 protein: CASSVDVGRPQETQYF. CDR3 bases: TGTGCCAGCAGCGTAGATGTCGGAAGACCCCAAGAGACCCAGTACTTC.